The next 11 T cell receptor beta chains were all read from a single sample in a study of identical twins (dated by TCRdb to 2015 to 2016). Library construction relied on 5' RACE. Sequencing used an Illumina HiSeq 2000. TCRdb trimmed public reads at Q25 via fastp, called clones via MiXCR and kept in-frame beta chains. Under each unique CDR3 protein, matching rows form one entry showing the most common genes and DNA. This sample comprises around 480,000 distinct CDR3 sequences, approximately 14% of them detected only once. Around 0.52% of the sample comes from the top ten. Separately, the same data were catalogued under a study of yellow fever vaccine responses in identical twins.

The sample consisted of CD4+ T cells sorted from blood. Receptor source: a woman aged 18-30 years in good health.

This clonotype was picked up a small number of times. V and J are TRBV20-1 and TRBJ1-6; D uncertain. Deletions cut 6 bases from V and 0 bases from J, with 6 bases between. The CDR3 extends over 13 amino acids. Germline CDR1 and CDR2: DFQATT and SNEGSKA (reference sequence). As DNA, the CDR3 is TGCAGTGCGAGGAGCTCCTATAATTCACCCCTCCACTTT. Protein sequence: CSARSSYNSPLHF.

This clonotype was found many times. V is TRBV7-2 and J is TRBJ2-3; TRBD2 might be the D (5 bases). Per the germline V gene, CDR1 is SGHTA and CDR2 is FQGNSA. Trimming took 0 bases from V and 5 from J, leaving 9 bases between them. This CDR3 has 14 residues. DNA for the CDR3: TGTGCCAGCAGCTTAGCGGGAGTGATAGATACGCAGTATTTT. This codes for CASSLAGVIDTQYF.

This clonotype was observed a handful of times. V is TRBV10-3 and J is TRBJ1-1, with D maybe TRBD1 (6 bases). CDR3 length: 13 residues. Germline CDR1 reads ENHRY; CDR2 reads SYGVKD. Trimming took 10 bases from V and 3 from J, leaving 15 bases between them. The CDR3 nucleotides read TGTGCCAACGCCGGACAGCCTGACACTGAAGCTTTCTTT. This encodes CANAGQPDTEAFF.

This clonotype came up a few times. This chain uses TRBV7-2 with TRBJ2-7; D not resolved. Trimming took 4 bases from V and 6 from J, leaving 10 bases between them. Germline lookup yields CDR1 SGHTA and CDR2 FQGNSA. The CDR3 is 12 amino acids. The CDR3 DNA sequence: TGTGCCAGCAGCTCTGCTGGGATCGAGCAGTACTTC. It yields the protein CASSSAGIEQYF.

The chain links TRBV7-8 to TRBJ2-5, with TRBD2 matching over 9 bases. The CDR3 consists of 16 residues. The V and J ends lost 0 bases and 5 bases, in that order; junction bases with no gene match: 7. From germline, CDR1 is SGHVS and CDR2 FQNEAQ. CDR3 in DNA: TGTGCCAGCAGCTTAGCCTCGGGTAGCGGGGGTGAGACCCAGTACTTC. Amino acid sequence: CASSLASGSGGETQYF.

CDR3 in amino acids: CAMTGPMNTEAFF. CDR3 DNA sequence: TGTGCCATGACGGGACCCATGAACACTGAAGCTTTCTTT. The chain links TRBV6-1 to TRBJ1-1; possibly TRBD1 for D (5 bases). The CDR3 has 13 residues. V was shortened by 10 bases and J by 0 bases, with 12 bases between the two germline ends. CDR1 MNHNS and CDR2 SASEGT come from the germline V gene.

This clonotype was counted between two and nine times. The V and J genes are TRBV7-2 and TRBJ2-5; D call uncertain. V shed 5 bases and J shed 9 bases, with 10 bases lying between them. The CDR3 covers 11 residues. CDR1 is SGHTA, CDR2 FQGNSA, per germline. CDR3 nucleotide sequence: TGTGCCAGCAGCCGCAACATGGCCCAGTACTTC. It is translated as CASSRNMAQYF.

J is TRBJ1-2 and V is TRBV10-3; TRBD1 matches at 12 bases. Germline V lookup: CDR1 ENHRY, CDR2 SYGVKD. This CDR3 region has 15 residues. Trimming at V came to 6 bases and at J to 1 base, leaving 3 bases not matched to a gene. The CDR3 DNA follows: TGTGCCATCAGGGGACAGGGGGCGCGTAACTATGGCTACACCTTC. Translating it yields CAIRGQGARNYGYTF.

This chain uses TRBV5-1 with TRBJ2-3; TRBD2 agrees at 10 bases. V lost 5 bases and J lost 5; bases outside the gene matches: 11. CDR3 length: 16 residues. The germline CDR1 and CDR2 sequences are SGHRS and YFSETQ. This CDR3 is CASRLPSGGAGDTQYF. DNA of the CDR3: TGCGCCAGCAGATTACCTAGCGGGGGCGCGGGAGATACGCAGTATTTT.

V and J are TRBV7-2 and TRBJ2-5; maybe TRBD2 (6 bases). V was cut by 5 bases and J by 1 base, with 8 bases left in between. Per germline, CDR1 SGHTA and CDR2 FQGNSA. CDR3 length: 13 amino acids. The CDR3 region has the DNA TGTGCCAGCAGCCAGCGGGCCCAAGAGACCCAGTACTTC. Translated, it gives CASSQRAQETQYF.

The chain joins TRBV10-2 to TRBJ2-7, with D unresolved. CDR1 and CDR2 from the germline V gene are WSHSY and SAAADI. The CDR3 is 10 residues long. Trimming left V 4 bases short and J 7 bases short, with 5 bases between. CDR3 in amino acids: CASSAREQYF. In nucleotides, the CDR3 is TGCGCCAGCAGTGCTAGAGAGCAGTACTTC.